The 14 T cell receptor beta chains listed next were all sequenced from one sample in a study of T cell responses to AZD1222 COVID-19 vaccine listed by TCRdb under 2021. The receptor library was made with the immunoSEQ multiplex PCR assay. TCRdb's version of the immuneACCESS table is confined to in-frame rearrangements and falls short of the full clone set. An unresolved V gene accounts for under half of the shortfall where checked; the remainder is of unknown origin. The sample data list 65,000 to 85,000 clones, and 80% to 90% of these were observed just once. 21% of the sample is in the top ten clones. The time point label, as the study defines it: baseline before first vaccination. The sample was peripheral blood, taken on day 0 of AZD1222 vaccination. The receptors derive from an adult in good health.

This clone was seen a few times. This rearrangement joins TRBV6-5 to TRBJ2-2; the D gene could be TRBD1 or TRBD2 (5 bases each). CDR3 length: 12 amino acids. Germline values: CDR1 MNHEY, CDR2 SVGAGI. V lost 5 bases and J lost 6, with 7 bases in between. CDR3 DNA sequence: TGTGCCAGCAGTCTGGGGGCCGGGGAGCTGTTTTTT. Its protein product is CASSLGAGELFF.

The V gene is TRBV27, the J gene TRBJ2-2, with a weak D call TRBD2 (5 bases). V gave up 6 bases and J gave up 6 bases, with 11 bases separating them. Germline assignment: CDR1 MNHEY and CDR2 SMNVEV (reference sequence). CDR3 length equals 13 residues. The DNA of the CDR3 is TGTGCCAGCAGGTGGAGGAGCGCCGGGGAGCTGTTTTTT. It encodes CASRWRSAGELFF.

CDR3 nucleotide sequence: TGTGCCAGCGTTGGACAGATCAATCAGCCCCAGCATTTT. It translates to CASVGQINQPQHF. This chain links TRBV6-5 with TRBJ1-5; possible D gene TRBD1, 6 bases. The germline gives CDR1 MNHEY, CDR2 SVGAGI. V lost 8 bases to trimming and J lost 3 bases, with 11 bases between them. The CDR3 runs 13 residues.

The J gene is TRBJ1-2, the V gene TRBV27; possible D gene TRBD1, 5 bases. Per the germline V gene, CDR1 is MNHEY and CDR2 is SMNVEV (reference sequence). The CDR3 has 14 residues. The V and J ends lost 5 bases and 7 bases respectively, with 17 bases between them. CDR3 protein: CASSPGGGISGYTF. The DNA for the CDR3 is TGTGCCAGCAGTCCCGGGGGAGGGATCAGTGGCTACACCTTC.

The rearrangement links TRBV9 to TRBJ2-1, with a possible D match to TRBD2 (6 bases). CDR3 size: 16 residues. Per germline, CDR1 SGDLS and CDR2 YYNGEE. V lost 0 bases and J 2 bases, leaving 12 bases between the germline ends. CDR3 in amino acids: CASSVVGGDPYNEQFF. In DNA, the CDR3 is TGTGCCAGCAGCGTAGTGGGAGGTGATCCCTACAATGAGCAGTTCTTC. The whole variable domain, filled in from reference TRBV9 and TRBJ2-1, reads DSGVTQTPKHLITATGQRVTLRCSPRSGDLSVYWYQQSLDQGLQFLIQYYNGEERAKGNILERFSAQQFPDLHSELNLSSLELGDSALYFCASSVVGGDPYNEQFFGPGTRLTVL.

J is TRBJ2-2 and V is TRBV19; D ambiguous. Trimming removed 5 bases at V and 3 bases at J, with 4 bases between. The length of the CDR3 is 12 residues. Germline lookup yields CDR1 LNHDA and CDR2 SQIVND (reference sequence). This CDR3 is CASSGYTGELFF. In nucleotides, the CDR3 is TGTGCCAGTAGTGGGTACACCGGGGAGCTGTTTTTT. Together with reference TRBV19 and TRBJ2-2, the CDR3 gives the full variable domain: DGGITQSPKYLFRKEGQNVTLSCEQNLNHDAMYWYRQDPGQGLRLIYYSQIVNDFQKGDIAEGYSVSREKKESFPLTVTSAQKNPTAFYLCASSGYTGELFFGEGSRLTVL.

The CDR3: CASSLGPGAQHF. CDR3 bases: TGTGCCAGCAGTTTAGGTCCGGGAGCCCAGCATTTT. This chain connects TRBV2 to TRBJ1-5; D gene uncertain. Germline values: CDR1 SNHLY, CDR2 FYNNEI. V gave up 5 bases and J gave up 11 bases, with 13 bases separating them. The CDR3 contains 12 residues.

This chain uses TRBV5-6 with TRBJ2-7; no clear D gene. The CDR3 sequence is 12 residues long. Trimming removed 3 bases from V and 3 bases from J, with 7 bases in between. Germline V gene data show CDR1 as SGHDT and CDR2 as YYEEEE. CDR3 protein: CASSSQYYEQYF. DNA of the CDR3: TGTGCCAGCAGCTCACAGTACTACGAGCAGTACTTC.

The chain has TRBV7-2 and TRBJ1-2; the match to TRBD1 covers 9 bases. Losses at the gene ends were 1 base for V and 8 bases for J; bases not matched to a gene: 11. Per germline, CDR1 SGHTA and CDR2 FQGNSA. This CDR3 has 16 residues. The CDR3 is CASSLVLIGTGKGYTF. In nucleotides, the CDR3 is TGTGCCAGCAGCTTAGTATTAATCGGGACAGGGAAAGGCTACACCTTC.

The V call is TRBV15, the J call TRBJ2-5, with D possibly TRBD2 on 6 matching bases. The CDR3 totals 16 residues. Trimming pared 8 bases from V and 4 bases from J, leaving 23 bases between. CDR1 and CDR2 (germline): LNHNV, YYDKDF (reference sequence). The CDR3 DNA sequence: TGTGCCACCCGCGCCTTGCGGGGCCAAACGGGAGAGACCCAGTACTTC. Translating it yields CATRALRGQTGETQYF.

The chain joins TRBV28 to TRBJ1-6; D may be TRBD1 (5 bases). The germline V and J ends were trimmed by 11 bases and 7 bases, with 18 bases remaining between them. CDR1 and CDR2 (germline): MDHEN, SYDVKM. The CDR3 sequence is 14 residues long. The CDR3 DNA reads TGTGCCGCCGTATCTGGGGGGAGGAATTCACCCCTCCACTTT. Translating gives CAAVSGGRNSPLHF. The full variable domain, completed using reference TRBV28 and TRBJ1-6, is DVKVTQSSRYLVKRTGEKVFLECVQDMDHENMFWYRQDPGLGLRLIYFSYDVKMKEKGDIPEGYSVSREKKERFSLILESASTNQTSMYLCAAVSGGRNSPLHFGNGTRLTVT.

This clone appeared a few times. CDR3 sequence reads: CASSPLGQEQYF. The DNA of the CDR3 is TGTGCCAGCAGCCCCCTGGGACAGGAGCAGTACTTC. The rearrangement links TRBV3-1 (or the pseudogene TRBV3-2) to TRBJ2-7; 7 bases are shared with TRBD1. Germline V lookup: CDR1 LGHDT, CDR2 YNNKEL (reference sequence). Trimming took 4 bases from V and 7 from J; bases not matched to a gene: 4. The CDR3 is 12 residues long.

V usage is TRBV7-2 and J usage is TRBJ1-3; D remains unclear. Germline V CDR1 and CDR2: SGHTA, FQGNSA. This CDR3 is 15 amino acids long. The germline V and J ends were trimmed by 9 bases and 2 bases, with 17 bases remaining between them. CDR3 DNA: TGTGCCAGTAAGCTTAGCAGCAGCGCTGGAAACACCATATATTTT. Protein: CASKLSSSAGNTIYF.

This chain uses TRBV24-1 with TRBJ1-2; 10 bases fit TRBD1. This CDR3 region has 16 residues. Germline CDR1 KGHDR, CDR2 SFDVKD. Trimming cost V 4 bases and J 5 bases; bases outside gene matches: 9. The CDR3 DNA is TGTGCCACCAGTGACCAGACAGGGGGCAATCGGTATGGCTACACCTTC. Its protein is CATSDQTGGNRYGYTF.